These 20 T cell receptor beta chains came from one sample sequenced in a study of cytomegalovirus exposure and HLA in healthy donors. PCR used 60 Vbeta primers and 13 Jbeta primers. Libraries were prepared by immunoSEQ multiplex PCR; TCRdb keeps only in-frame clonotypes and omits some of them. Of fewer than 180,000 clones listed, about 60% are singletons. Sequenced sample: PBMCs. These receptor sequences come from a woman aged 60 to 75 in good health and CMV-seropositive.

The CDR3 here is CASSLADRASYEQYF. The CDR3 region has the DNA TGTGCCAGCAGCTTGGCCGACAGGGCCTCCTACGAGCAGTACTTC. V usage is TRBV7-8 and J usage is TRBJ2-7, with TRBD1 matching 7 bases. Germline V gene data show CDR1 as SGHVS and CDR2 as FQNEAQ. This CDR3 is built from 15 residues. V lost 3 bases, J lost 0 bases, and 5 bases stayed unmatched.

The chain combines TRBV11-2 with TRBJ2-3; possibly TRBD1 for D (5 bases). CDR1 and CDR2 from the germline V gene are SGHAT and FQNNGV. The V gene lost 5 bases and the J gene lost 3 bases, with 9 bases spanning the gap. The CDR3 length is 13 residues. DNA of the CDR3: TGTGCCAGCAGCCTGGCAGGGACAGATACGCAGTATTTT. Its protein is CASSLAGTDTQYF.

The rearrangement joins TRBV30 to TRBJ1-2, with TRBD1 as a possible D gene (6 bases). This CDR3 spans 13 amino acids. Trimming took 1 base from V and 3 from J, leaving 9 bases between them. CDR1 GTSNPN and CDR2 SVGIG come from the germline V gene (reference sequence). CDR3 in DNA: TGTGCCTGGAGTGCGGACAGCCACTATGGCTACACCTTC. Amino acid sequence: CAWSADSHYGYTF.

The chain joins TRBV12-5 to TRBJ2-1, with D perhaps TRBD1 (5 bases). This CDR3 spans 18 amino acids. Trimming cost V 0 bases and J 6 bases, with 21 bases left between them. Germline-derived CDR1 and CDR2 are LGHNT and FRNRAP. The CDR3 protein is CASGLVIDGQYQVNEQFF. Written as DNA, the CDR3 is TGTGCTAGTGGTTTGGTAATAGATGGACAATACCAAGTCAATGAGCAGTTCTTC.

The rearrangement uses TRBV6-1 and TRBJ2-7; 8 positions agree with TRBD2. Germline assignment: CDR1 MNHNS and CDR2 SASEGT. The V and J ends lost 0 bases and 3 bases, in that order; junction bases with no gene match: 10. This CDR3 comprises 17 residues. The CDR3 region has the DNA TGTGCCAGCAGTGAAGCCCGTCGGGGGGGCCGCAGCTACGAGCAGTACTTC. The encoded protein is CASSEARRGGRSYEQYF.

This clone was observed a handful of times. The rearrangement joins TRBV2 to TRBJ2-2; 8 nucleotides line up with TRBD1. V was clipped by 6 bases and J by 3 bases; unmatched bases: 3. The CDR3 sequence is 14 residues long. Germline V CDR1 and CDR2: SNHLY, FYNNEI. The CDR3 sequence: CASRDRADTGELFF. In nucleotides, the CDR3 is TGTGCCAGCAGGGACAGGGCTGACACCGGGGAGCTGTTTTTT. Using reference TRBV2 and TRBJ2-2 for the parts outside the CDR3, the full variable domain is EPEVTQTPSHQVTQMGQEVILRCVPISNHLYFYWYRQILGQKVEFLVSFYNNEISEKSEIFDDQFSVERPDGSNFTLKIRSTKLEDSAMYFCASRDRADTGELFFGEGSRLTVL.

This clone was counted only a few times. The rearrangement uses TRBV5-6 and TRBJ2-3; D not certain. The CDR3 is 14 residues long. The V end was cut by 4 bases, the J end by 3 bases, with 12 bases between. CDR1 is SGHDT, CDR2 YYEEEE, per germline. CDR3 DNA sequence: TGTGCCAGCAGCCCGTCCTGGCGGACAGATACGCAGTATTTT. Protein: CASSPSWRTDTQYF.

The chain uses TRBV2 and TRBJ2-7; D is possibly TRBD2 (5 bases). CDR1 is SNHLY, CDR2 FYNNEI, per germline. Trimming removed 4 bases from V and 3 bases from J, with 13 bases in between. This CDR3 is 14 amino acids long. Here the CDR3 DNA reads TGTGCCAGCAGTGTGGCTAGAAGCGGCTACGAGCAGTACTTC. It yields the protein CASSVARSGYEQYF.

V usage is TRBV6-5 and J usage is TRBJ1-1; D is undetermined. The CDR3 is 12 residues long. Germline CDR1 reads MNHEY; CDR2 reads SVGAGI. Trimming cost V 6 bases and J 1 base, with 6 bases left between them. The CDR3 spells CASSEGNTEAFF. DNA for the CDR3: TGTGCCAGCAGCGAGGGGAACACTGAAGCTTTCTTT.

This chain links TRBV23-1 with TRBJ1-4; 9 positions agree with TRBD1. TRBV23-1 is labeled an ORF, and its function is uncertain. The CDR3 runs 17 residues. Trimming cost V 2 bases and J 7 bases; bases outside gene matches: 11. CDR3 region: CASSQPVSTGGCEKLFF. In nucleotides, the CDR3 is TGCGCCAGCAGTCAACCCGTGAGCACAGGGGGCTGTGAAAAACTGTTTTTT.

This chain joins TRBV28 and TRBJ2-1, with TRBD2 identical over 9 bases. CDR3 length: 16 residues. Germline V gene data show CDR1 as MDHEN and CDR2 as SYDVKM. V shed 6 bases and J 5 bases; nucleotides not matched to a gene: 11. In DNA form, the CDR3 reads TGTGCCAGCAGCCCCTTGGCTAGCGGGACCCACAATGAGCAGTTCTTC. Its protein is CASSPLASGTHNEQFF.

The chain couples TRBV7-9 to TRBJ2-1; unclear D gene. Deletions cut 4 bases from V and 10 bases from J, with 17 bases between. The CDR3 runs 14 residues. The germline V gene has CDR1 SEHNR and CDR2 FQNEAQ (reference sequence). CDR3 sequence reads: CASSSSSPGKEQFF. The CDR3 DNA follows: TGTGCCAGCAGCTCAAGTAGCCCCGGAAAAGAGCAGTTCTTC.

The V gene is TRBV19, the J gene TRBJ2-7; D is perhaps TRBD2 (6 bases). The CDR3 has 14 residues. With 6 bases removed from V and 1 base from J, the gap between germline ends came to 13 bases. CDR1 is LNHDA and CDR2 is SQIVND in the germline V gene (reference sequence). The CDR3 sequence: CASSRGMGSYEQYF. The CDR3 DNA reads TGTGCCAGTAGCCGCGGGATGGGTTCCTACGAGCAGTACTTC.

V and J are TRBV27 and TRBJ1-5, with TRBD1 matching 7 bases. J lost 3 bases, V lost 5 bases, and 13 bases had no gene match. In germline, CDR1 is MNHEY, CDR2 SMNVEV (reference sequence). This CDR3 is built from 17 residues. CDR3 in DNA: TGTGCCAGCAGTACCCTCATGACAGGGCGTGACAATCAGCCCCAGCATTTT. This encodes CASSTLMTGRDNQPQHF.

The chain's CDR3 is CASSFSSRGKNIQYF. The CDR3 DNA sequence: TGTGCCAGCAGCTTTTCGTCAAGGGGCAAAAACATTCAGTACTTC. The chain carries TRBV5-4 and TRBJ2-4, with D possibly being TRBD1 (5 bases). The V and J ends lost 2 bases and 3 bases respectively, with 12 bases between them. From germline, CDR1 is SGHNT and CDR2 YYREEE (reference sequence). The CDR3 length is 15 residues. Full variable domain (outside the CDR3, taken from reference TRBV5-4 and TRBJ2-4): ETGVTQSPTHLIKTRGQQVTLRCSSQSGHNTVSWYQQALGQGPQFIFQYYREEENGRGNFPPRFSGLQFPNYSSELNVNALELDDSALYLCASSFSSRGKNIQYFGAGTRLSVL.

A few counts support this clone. The chain employs TRBV18 and TRBJ2-3, with 10 bases fitting TRBD2. The CDR3 length is 24 residues. Germline loops: CDR1 KGHSH, CDR2 LQKENI. With 2 bases clipped from V and 3 bases from J, the junction kept 29 bases outside the gene matches. The CDR3 bases are TGTGCCAGCTCACCAAACAAACACCTCCCGACAACGAAACCTAGCGGGAGTCGAACAGATACGCAGTATTTT. Translation gives CASSPNKHLPTTKPSGSRTDTQYF.

The chain employs TRBV7-2 and TRBJ2-3; a weak D match, TRBD2 (6 bases). With 5 bases removed from V and 3 bases from J, the gap between germline ends came to 12 bases. The CDR3 consists of 14 residues. CDR1 SGHTA and CDR2 FQGNSA come from the germline V gene. CDR3 DNA sequence: TGTGCCAGCAGCCCGGACTATAATACAGATACGCAGTATTTT. It specifies CASSPDYNTDTQYF. Supplemented by reference TRBV7-2 and TRBJ2-3, the full variable domain reads GAGVSQSPSNKVTEKGKDVELRCDPISGHTALYWYRQSLGQGLEFLIYFQGNSAPDKSGLPSDRFSAERTGGSVSTLTIQRTQQEDSAVYLCASSPDYNTDTQYFGPGTRLTVL.

The V gene is TRBV19, the J gene TRBJ2-5; 10 nucleotides align to TRBD1. The CDR3 consists of 15 residues. CDR1 is LNHDA and CDR2 is SQIVND in the germline V gene (reference sequence). V was clipped by 5 bases and J by 4 bases; unmatched bases: 7. The CDR3 is CASSSPRDRGETQYF. As DNA, the CDR3 is TGTGCCAGTAGTTCCCCCCGGGACAGGGGAGAGACCCAGTACTTC.

The chain uses TRBV7-3 and TRBJ2-3; 7 bases are shared with TRBD2. V lost 5 bases and J lost 3; bases outside the gene matches: 8. CDR1 is SGHTA and CDR2 is FQGTGA in the germline V gene. This CDR3 is built from 15 residues. CDR3 sequence: CASSVAGGRTDTQYF. In DNA form, the CDR3 reads TGTGCCAGCAGCGTAGCGGGCGGAAGAACAGATACGCAGTATTTT.

The V gene is TRBV7-2, the J gene TRBJ2-7; tentative D call: TRBD2 (5 bases). The CDR3 is made up of 13 amino acids. Germline V gene data show CDR1 as SGHTA and CDR2 as FQGNSA. Trimming removed 6 bases from V and 2 bases from J, with 11 bases in between. This chain's CDR3 is CASSPDSAYEQYF. The CDR3 region has the DNA TGTGCCAGCAGTCCGGACTCCGCCTACGAGCAGTACTTC.